Listed below are T cell receptor beta chains from one sample, sequenced in a study of blood T cell repertoires in COVID-19. Libraries were prepared by immunoSEQ multiplex PCR; TCRdb keeps only in-frame clonotypes and omits some of them. Of approximately 230,000 clones in the sample, about 91% are singletons; the top ten hold 1.3% to 1.5%. The source material was peripheral blood. These receptors came from a man older than 75 with acute or convalescent COVID-19. CDR3s include the opening cysteine and the closing phenylalanine or tryptophan. A D gene is named only where the DNA matches it firmly. The listing skips clone size in some rows; elsewhere it reads once, few, many or a size class.

abundance	d_gene	j_gene	v_gene	CDR3nt	CDR3aa
-	-	TRBJ1-5	TRBV7-2	TGTGCCAGTGACAGTGGGGGCAATCAGCCCCAGCATTTT	CASDSGGNQPQHF
-	TRBD2	TRBJ2-3	TRBV15	TGTGCCACCAGTTCGCGGCTAGCGGACACAGATACGCAGTATTTT	CATSSRLADTDTQYF
-	TRBD1	TRBJ2-7	TRBV7-2	TGTGCCAGCAGCTTAGCCTCAGGGGGACAGGGACCCTACGAGCAGTACTTC	CASSLASGGQGPYEQYF
-	-	TRBJ2-1	TRBV29-1	TGCAGCGTTGAAGCCCTGGCTGAGCAGTTCTTC	CSVEALAEQFF
once	-	TRBJ2-5	TRBV13	TGTGCCAGCAGCTTAAAGGGGCCCGGGGAGACCCAGTACTTC	CASSLKGPGETQYF
-	TRBD2	TRBJ2-1	TRBV28	TGTGCCAGCAGCAGCCCGGGACTAGCGGTCTACAGGTTGAAGTTCTTC	CASSSPGLAVYRLKFF
-	TRBD2	TRBJ2-7	TRBV5-1	TGCGCCAGCAGACCTCTAGCGGGGGTCGAGCAGTACTTC	CASRPLAGVEQYF
few	TRBD1	TRBJ2-1	TRBV2	TGTGCCAGTTTCAGGTCCGGGACAGGGTTCAATGAGCAGTTCTTC	CASFRSGTGFNEQFF
-	-	TRBJ2-7	TRBV27	TGTGCCAGCAGCTTGAAAGGGGTTGGGTACGAGCAGTACTTC	CASSLKGVGYEQYF
-	TRBD1	TRBJ1-4	TRBV5-5	TGTGCCAGCATCAATACAGGGGAAACTAATGAAAAACTGTTTTTT	CASINTGETNEKLFF
-	TRBD1	TRBJ1-5	TRBV18	TGTGCCAGCTCAAGACAGGGAAGCAATCAGCCCCAGCATTTT	CASSRQGSNQPQHF